Listed below are T cell receptor beta chains from one sample, sequenced in a study of shared clonotypes between healthy human individuals. The repertoire was sequenced with immunoSEQ multiplex PCR; TCRdb's copy has only in-frame clones and lacks some. This table has roughly 890,000 clones, roughly 92% appearing once. The specimen sequenced was naive CD8+ T cells sorted from blood. These receptor sequences come from a man aged 25-45 years in good health. Each CDR3 is given with its conserved first and last residue. The D gene is left open where the match is weak. Expanded clones are given a class, and other clones once, few, many or no size at all.

J,V,D,size,DNA,CDR3
TRBJ1-2,TRBV6-5,NA,NA,TGTGCCAGCAGCGGGACATGGGGGGACGGCTACACCTTC,CASSGTWGDGYTF
TRBJ2-5,TRBV7-9,TRBD1,NA,TGTGCCAGCAGCTCTTGGGACAGGCAAGAGACCCAGTACTTC,CASSSWDRQETQYF
TRBJ2-3,TRBV7-6,NA,NA,TGTGCCAGCATCCCCCCCGGGAGAGATACGCAGTATTTT,CASIPPGRDTQYF
TRBJ2-7,TRBV7-9,TRBD1,NA,TGTGCCAGCAGCTTTCGGGACAGGAGCATCTACGAGCAGTACTTC,CASSFRDRSIYEQYF
TRBJ2-3,TRBV19,NA,NA,TGTGCCAGTAGCGATAGCAGGGATACGCAGTATTTT,CASSDSRDTQYF
TRBJ2-5,TRBV4-1,NA,once,TGCGCCAGCAGCCAACTCGGAGAGTCGGGGGAGACCCAGTACTTC,CASSQLGESGETQYF
TRBJ2-2,TRBV28,NA,NA,TGTGCCAGCAGTTTTTTTGAAGGTTTGACCGGGGAGCTGTTTTTT,CASSFFEGLTGELFF
TRBJ2-6,TRBV19,NA,NA,TGTGCCAGTAGTACTAAGGGGGCTGGGGCCAACGTCCTGACTTTC,CASSTKGAGANVLTF
TRBJ2-7,TRBV29-1,NA,once,TGCAGCGTTAGATTAGCGGTACCCTTCTACGAGCAGTACTTC,CSVRLAVPFYEQYF
TRBJ2-5,TRBV19,NA,NA,TGTGCCAGTAGTATAGGTGTGGGGGCTGAGACCCAGTACTTC,CASSIGVGAETQYF
TRBJ2-2,TRBV4-1,NA,NA,TGCGCCAGCAGCCAAGCCCCCGGGGAGCTGTTTTTT,CASSQAPGELFF
TRBJ2-3,TRBV11-2,TRBD2,NA,TGTGCCAGCAGCTTACCGGGACTAGCGAGCACAGATACGCAGTATTTT,CASSLPGLASTDTQYF
TRBJ2-3,TRBV4-1,NA,NA,TGCGCCAGCAGCCAAGTAGGGACGGACACCCTGGGTTTCACAGATACGCAGTATTTT,CASSQVGTDTLGFTDTQYF
TRBJ1-2,TRBV5-4,NA,NA,TGTGCCAGCAGCTTCGGTGGGGGATCCACTAGTGGCTACACCTTC,CASSFGGGSTSGYTF
TRBJ2-7,TRBV11-2,TRBD1,NA,TGTGCCAGCAGCTTAGTTGGGGACAGCTCCTACGAGCAGTACTTC,CASSLVGDSSYEQYF
TRBJ1-2,TRBV4-3,NA,few,TGCGCCAGCAGCCCGAGCTTCTCCGGTGGCTACACCTTC,CASSPSFSGGYTF
TRBJ2-1,TRBV20-1,TRBD1,NA,TGCAGTGCTGCCGGGACAGGGCTGTTCTTC,CSAAGTGLFF
TRBJ2-3,TRBV6-4,NA,NA,TGTGCCAGCAGTGAATCTGGGTTGGGCACAGATACGCAGTATTTT,CASSESGLGTDTQYF
TRBJ2-5,TRBV4-2,NA,NA,TGTGCCAGCAGCGGTGATGAAGAGACCCAGTACTTC,CASSGDEETQYF
TRBJ2-7,TRBV27,TRBD2,NA,TGTGCCAGCAGTCCTTCCCAGGGCGGGAGGGCCTACGAGCAGTACTTC,CASSPSQGGRAYEQYF
TRBJ1-2,TRBV5-8,TRBD1,once,TGTGCCAGCAGCCCAAGGACAGGCCCAAACTATGGCTACACCTTC,CASSPRTGPNYGYTF
TRBJ1-4,TRBV14,TRBD1,NA,TGTGCCAGCAGCCGAACAGGGGAGGGAGAAAAACTGTTTTTT,CASSRTGEGEKLFF
TRBJ1-4,TRBV11-3,NA,NA,TGTGCCAGCAGCCATGGGGATGAAAAACTGTTTTTT,CASSHGDEKLFF
TRBJ1-1,TRBV27,NA,NA,TGTGCCAGCAGTTCCGGACAGAGGAACACTGAAGCTTTCTTT,CASSSGQRNTEAFF
TRBJ2-5,TRBV6-5,TRBD1,NA,TGTGCCAGCAGTTATCTCCCCGGGACAGGGATGGAGACCCAGTACTTC,CASSYLPGTGMETQYF
TRBJ2-7,TRBV7-6,NA,NA,TGTGCCAGCACACTAGCCCCCACCGACTACGAGCAGTACTTC,CASTLAPTDYEQYF
TRBJ2-7,TRBV16,NA,NA,TGTGCCAGCAGCCAAGGCTCCGAGCAGTACTTC,CASSQGSEQYF
TRBJ2-1,TRBV27,NA,NA,TGTGCCAGCAGTTCGGCTGGTCTATACAATGAGCAGTTCTTC,CASSSAGLYNEQFF
TRBJ2-1,TRBV4-2,TRBD1,NA,TGTGCCAGCAGCCCCGACAGGGATAACAATGAGCAGTTCTTC,CASSPDRDNNEQFF
TRBJ1-3,TRBV7-8,NA,NA,TGTGCCAGCAGCCCTGGAAACACCATATATTTT,CASSPGNTIYF
TRBJ1-5,TRBV28,TRBD1,NA,TGTGCCAGCAGCCGAGGGACAGGGTTTGGGAATAGCAATCAGCCCCAGCATTTT,CASSRGTGFGNSNQPQHF
TRBJ2-7,TRBV29-1,NA,NA,TGCAGCGTGTATACCGGGACGGAGACCTACGAGCAGTACTTC,CSVYTGTETYEQYF
TRBJ1-5,TRBV28,NA,NA,TGTGCCAGCAGTTCCCGACAGATCTATAGCAATCAGCCCCAGCATTTT,CASSSRQIYSNQPQHF
TRBJ2-1,TRBV7-8,TRBD1,NA,TGTGCCAGCAGCCCGTACAGGGGGTCCCATCTATACAATGAGCAGTTCTTC,CASSPYRGSHLYNEQFF
TRBJ2-3,TRBV9,TRBD1,once,TGTGCCAGCAGCGAGCCGGGACAGGGGGCGCAGGATACGCAGTATTTT,CASSEPGQGAQDTQYF
TRBJ2-3,TRBV6-1,NA,once,TGTGCCAGCAGTGCCCAGGGTGTGGGGACCACAGATACGCAGTATTTT,CASSAQGVGTTDTQYF
TRBJ1-1,TRBV9,NA,NA,TGTGCCAGCAGCGTAGGTGGTGACACTGAAGCTTTCTTT,CASSVGGDTEAFF
TRBJ2-7,TRBV4-1,NA,NA,TGCGCCAGCAGCCTGGACAGTGGGGTCTACGAGCAGTACTTC,CASSLDSGVYEQYF
TRBJ2-1,TRBV27,TRBD2,NA,TGTGCCAGCAGTTCGGGACTAGCGGGAGTTGGATACAATGAGCAGTTCTTC,CASSSGLAGVGYNEQFF
TRBJ2-1,TRBV27,TRBD2,NA,TGTGCCAGCAGGTCTAGCGGCTACAATGAGCAGTTCTTC,CASRSSGYNEQFF
TRBJ2-1,TRBV6-5,TRBD1,NA,TGTGCCAGCTCGAGGGGGCCGGGGTACAATGAGCAGTTCTTC,CASSRGPGYNEQFF
TRBJ2-3,TRBV2,NA,NA,TGTGCCAGCAGTGAAGGGGGGGCTTGGACAGATACGCAGTATTTT,CASSEGGAWTDTQYF
TRBJ2-3,TRBV19,TRBD2,NA,TGTGCCAGTAGATGGACTAGCGGGAGTTCAGATACGCAGTATTTT,CASRWTSGSSDTQYF
TRBJ1-5,TRBV28,NA,few,TGTGCCAGCAGTTCGACTCAGCCCCAGCATTTT,CASSSTQPQHF
TRBJ2-2,TRBV9,NA,NA,TGTGCCAGCACGGCAGCGGGCACAGCGAACACCGGGGAGCTGTTTTTT,CASTAAGTANTGELFF
TRBJ2-7,TRBV19,NA,NA,TGTGCCAGTACTGATTCGGACAGCTCCTACGAGCAGTACTTC,CASTDSDSSYEQYF
TRBJ2-3,TRBV7-2,NA,NA,TGTGCCAGCATCCTAGGGGGATTTAGCACAGATACGCAGTATTTT,CASILGGFSTDTQYF
TRBJ2-5,TRBV29-1,TRBD2,once,TGCAGCGTTATCGGGACTAGCGGGAGAAGAGAGACCCAGTACTTC,CSVIGTSGRRETQYF
TRBJ1-1,TRBV19,NA,NA,TGTGCCAGTAGTACAGGGTTCACTGAAGCTTTCTTT,CASSTGFTEAFF